This T cell receptor (beta chain) was obtained from a study of blood T cell repertoires in COVID-19. About the study: PBMCs, B-cell-depleted T cells, or T cells were the source of the cDNA or gDNA that made up the material.

The V gene's germline CDR1 is SGHVS and CDR2 FQNEAQ. Trimming took off 4 bases at V and 1 base at J, with 10 bases between the two ends. CDR3 length: 15 amino acids. Clones were sequenced by immunoSEQ multiplex PCR, and TCRdb holds only the in-frame ones, with some missing. The sample gives 310,000 or so clones, roughly 83% of which show up once; around 1.6% is in the top ten. The sample was peripheral blood. This clonotype was obtained from a woman in her forties or fifties with acute or convalescent COVID-19. The V and J genes are TRBV7-8 and TRBJ2-2; D is perhaps TRBD2 (6 bases). CDR3 sequence reads: CASSSSGLNTGELFF. As DNA, the CDR3 is TGTGCCAGCAGCTCGAGCGGGCTGAACACCGGGGAGCTGTTTTTT.